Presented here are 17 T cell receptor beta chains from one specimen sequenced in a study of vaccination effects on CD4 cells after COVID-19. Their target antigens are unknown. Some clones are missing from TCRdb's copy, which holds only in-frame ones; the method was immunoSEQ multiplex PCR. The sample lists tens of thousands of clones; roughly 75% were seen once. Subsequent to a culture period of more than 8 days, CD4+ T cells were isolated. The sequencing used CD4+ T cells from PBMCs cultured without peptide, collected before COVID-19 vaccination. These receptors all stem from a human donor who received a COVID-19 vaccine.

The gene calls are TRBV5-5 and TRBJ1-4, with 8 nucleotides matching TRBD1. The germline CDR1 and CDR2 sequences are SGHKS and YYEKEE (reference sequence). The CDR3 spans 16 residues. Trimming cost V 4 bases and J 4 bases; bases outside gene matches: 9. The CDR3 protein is CASSADRVGINEKLFF. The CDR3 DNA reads TGTGCCAGCAGCGCGGACAGGGTTGGGATTAATGAAAAACTGTTTTTT.

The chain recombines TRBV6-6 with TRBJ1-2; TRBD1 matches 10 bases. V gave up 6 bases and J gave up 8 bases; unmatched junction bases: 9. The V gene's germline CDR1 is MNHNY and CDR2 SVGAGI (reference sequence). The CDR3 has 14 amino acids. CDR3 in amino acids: CASRTETGGGGYTF. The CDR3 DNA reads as TGTGCCAGCAGGACCGAGACAGGGGGCGGAGGCTACACCTTC.

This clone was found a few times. The CDR3 protein is CASSFLDRDNSPLHF. The CDR3 nucleotides are TGTGCCAGCAGTTTTCTGGACAGAGATAATTCACCCCTCCACTTT. This chain joins TRBV27 and TRBJ1-6; the D gene is possibly TRBD1 (6 bases). Germline V gene data show CDR1 as MNHEY and CDR2 as SMNVEV (reference sequence). The V and J ends lost 3 bases and 5 bases respectively, with 11 bases between them. This CDR3 has 15 amino acids.

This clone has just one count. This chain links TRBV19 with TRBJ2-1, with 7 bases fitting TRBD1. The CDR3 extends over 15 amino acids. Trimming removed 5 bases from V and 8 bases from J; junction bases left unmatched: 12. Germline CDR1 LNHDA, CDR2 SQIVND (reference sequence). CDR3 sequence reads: CASSEDRLTLDEQFF. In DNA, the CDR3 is TGTGCCAGTAGTGAGGACAGGTTGACCCTCGATGAGCAGTTCTTC.

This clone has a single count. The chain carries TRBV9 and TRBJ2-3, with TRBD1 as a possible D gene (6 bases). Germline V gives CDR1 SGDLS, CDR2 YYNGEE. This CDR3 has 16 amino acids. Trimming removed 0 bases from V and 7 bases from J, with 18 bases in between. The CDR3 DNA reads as TGTGCCAGCAGCGTAGCGACAGGCTCCTCGGGGAATACGCAGTATTTT. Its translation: CASSVATGSSGNTQYF.

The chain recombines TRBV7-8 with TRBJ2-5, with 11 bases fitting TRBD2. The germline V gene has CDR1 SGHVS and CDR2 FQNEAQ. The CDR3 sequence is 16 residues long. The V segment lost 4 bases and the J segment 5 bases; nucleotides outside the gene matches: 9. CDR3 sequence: CASSSTSGGGVETQYF. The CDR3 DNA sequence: TGTGCCAGCAGCTCCACTAGCGGGGGAGGTGTGGAGACCCAGTACTTC.

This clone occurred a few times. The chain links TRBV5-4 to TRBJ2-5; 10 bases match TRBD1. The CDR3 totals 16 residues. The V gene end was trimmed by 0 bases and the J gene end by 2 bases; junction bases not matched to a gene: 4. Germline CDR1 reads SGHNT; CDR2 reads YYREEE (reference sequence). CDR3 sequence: CASSLGDRGTQETQYF. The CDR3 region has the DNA TGTGCCAGCAGCTTGGGGGACAGGGGAACACAAGAGACCCAGTACTTC.

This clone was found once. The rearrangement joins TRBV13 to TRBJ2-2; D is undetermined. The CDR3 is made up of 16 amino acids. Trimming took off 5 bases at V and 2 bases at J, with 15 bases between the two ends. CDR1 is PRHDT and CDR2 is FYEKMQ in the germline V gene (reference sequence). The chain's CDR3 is CASSQSIITNTGELFF. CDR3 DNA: TGTGCCAGCAGCCAAAGCATCATAACTAACACCGGGGAGCTGTTTTTT.

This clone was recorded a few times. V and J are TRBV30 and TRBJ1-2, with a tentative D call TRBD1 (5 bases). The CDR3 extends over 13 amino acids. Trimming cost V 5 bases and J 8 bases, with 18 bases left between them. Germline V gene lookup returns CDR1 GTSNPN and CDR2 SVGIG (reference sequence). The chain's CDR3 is CAWSRDRPRGYTF. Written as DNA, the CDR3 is TGTGCCTGGTCCCGGGACCGCCCCCGGGGCTACACCTTC.

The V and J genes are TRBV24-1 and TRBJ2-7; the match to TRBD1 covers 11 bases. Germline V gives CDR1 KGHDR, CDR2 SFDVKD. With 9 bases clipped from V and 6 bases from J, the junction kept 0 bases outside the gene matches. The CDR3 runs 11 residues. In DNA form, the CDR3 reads TGTGCCACCGGGACAGGGGGCGAGCAGTACTTC. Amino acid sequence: CATGTGGEQYF.

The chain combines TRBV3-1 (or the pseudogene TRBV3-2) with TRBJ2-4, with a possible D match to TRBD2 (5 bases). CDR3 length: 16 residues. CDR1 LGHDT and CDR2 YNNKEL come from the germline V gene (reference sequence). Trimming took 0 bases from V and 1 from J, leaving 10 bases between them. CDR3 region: CASSQDVRGAKNIQYF. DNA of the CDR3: TGTGCCAGCAGCCAAGACGTAAGAGGGGCCAAAAACATTCAGTACTTC.

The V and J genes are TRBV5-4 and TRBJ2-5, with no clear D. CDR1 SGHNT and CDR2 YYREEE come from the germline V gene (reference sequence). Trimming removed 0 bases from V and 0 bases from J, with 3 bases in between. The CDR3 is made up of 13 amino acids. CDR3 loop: CASSLDNQETQYF. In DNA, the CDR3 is TGTGCCAGCAGCTTGGACAACCAAGAGACCCAGTACTTC.

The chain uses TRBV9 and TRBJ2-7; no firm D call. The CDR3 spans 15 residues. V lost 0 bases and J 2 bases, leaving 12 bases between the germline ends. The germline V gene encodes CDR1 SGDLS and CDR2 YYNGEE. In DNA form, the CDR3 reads TGTGCCAGCAGCGTAGGGTCCCAAAACACCTACGAGCAGTACTTC. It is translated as CASSVGSQNTYEQYF.

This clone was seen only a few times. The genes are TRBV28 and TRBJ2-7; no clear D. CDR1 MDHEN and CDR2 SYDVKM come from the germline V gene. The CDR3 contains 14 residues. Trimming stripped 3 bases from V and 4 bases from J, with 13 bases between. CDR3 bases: TGTGCCAGCAGTTTGGTCGCCGGATCTTACGAGCAGTACTTC. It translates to CASSLVAGSYEQYF.

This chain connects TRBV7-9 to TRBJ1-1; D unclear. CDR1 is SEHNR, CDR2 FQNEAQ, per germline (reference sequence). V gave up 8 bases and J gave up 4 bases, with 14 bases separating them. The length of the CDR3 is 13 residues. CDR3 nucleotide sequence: TGTGCCAGCCAAATAAGGGAGTCCACTGAAGCTTTCTTT. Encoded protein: CASQIRESTEAFF.

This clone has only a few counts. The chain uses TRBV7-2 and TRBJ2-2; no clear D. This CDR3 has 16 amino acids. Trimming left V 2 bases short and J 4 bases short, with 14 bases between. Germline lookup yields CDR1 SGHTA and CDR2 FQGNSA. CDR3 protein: CASSLISGSPTGELFF. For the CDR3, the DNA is TGTGCCAGCAGCTTAATTTCGGGCTCGCCCACCGGGGAGCTGTTTTTT. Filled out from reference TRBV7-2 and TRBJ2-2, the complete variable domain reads GAGVSQSPSNKVTEKGKDVELRCDPISGHTALYWYRQSLGQGLEFLIYFQGNSAPDKSGLPSDRFSAERTGGSVSTLTIQRTQQEDSAVYLCASSLISGSPTGELFFGEGSRLTVL.

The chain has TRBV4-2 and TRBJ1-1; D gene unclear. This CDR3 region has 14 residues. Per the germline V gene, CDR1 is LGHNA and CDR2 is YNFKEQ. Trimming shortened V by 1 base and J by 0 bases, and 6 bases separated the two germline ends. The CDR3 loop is CASSQGALNTEAFF. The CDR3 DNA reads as TGTGCCAGCAGCCAAGGGGCCCTGAACACTGAAGCTTTCTTT.